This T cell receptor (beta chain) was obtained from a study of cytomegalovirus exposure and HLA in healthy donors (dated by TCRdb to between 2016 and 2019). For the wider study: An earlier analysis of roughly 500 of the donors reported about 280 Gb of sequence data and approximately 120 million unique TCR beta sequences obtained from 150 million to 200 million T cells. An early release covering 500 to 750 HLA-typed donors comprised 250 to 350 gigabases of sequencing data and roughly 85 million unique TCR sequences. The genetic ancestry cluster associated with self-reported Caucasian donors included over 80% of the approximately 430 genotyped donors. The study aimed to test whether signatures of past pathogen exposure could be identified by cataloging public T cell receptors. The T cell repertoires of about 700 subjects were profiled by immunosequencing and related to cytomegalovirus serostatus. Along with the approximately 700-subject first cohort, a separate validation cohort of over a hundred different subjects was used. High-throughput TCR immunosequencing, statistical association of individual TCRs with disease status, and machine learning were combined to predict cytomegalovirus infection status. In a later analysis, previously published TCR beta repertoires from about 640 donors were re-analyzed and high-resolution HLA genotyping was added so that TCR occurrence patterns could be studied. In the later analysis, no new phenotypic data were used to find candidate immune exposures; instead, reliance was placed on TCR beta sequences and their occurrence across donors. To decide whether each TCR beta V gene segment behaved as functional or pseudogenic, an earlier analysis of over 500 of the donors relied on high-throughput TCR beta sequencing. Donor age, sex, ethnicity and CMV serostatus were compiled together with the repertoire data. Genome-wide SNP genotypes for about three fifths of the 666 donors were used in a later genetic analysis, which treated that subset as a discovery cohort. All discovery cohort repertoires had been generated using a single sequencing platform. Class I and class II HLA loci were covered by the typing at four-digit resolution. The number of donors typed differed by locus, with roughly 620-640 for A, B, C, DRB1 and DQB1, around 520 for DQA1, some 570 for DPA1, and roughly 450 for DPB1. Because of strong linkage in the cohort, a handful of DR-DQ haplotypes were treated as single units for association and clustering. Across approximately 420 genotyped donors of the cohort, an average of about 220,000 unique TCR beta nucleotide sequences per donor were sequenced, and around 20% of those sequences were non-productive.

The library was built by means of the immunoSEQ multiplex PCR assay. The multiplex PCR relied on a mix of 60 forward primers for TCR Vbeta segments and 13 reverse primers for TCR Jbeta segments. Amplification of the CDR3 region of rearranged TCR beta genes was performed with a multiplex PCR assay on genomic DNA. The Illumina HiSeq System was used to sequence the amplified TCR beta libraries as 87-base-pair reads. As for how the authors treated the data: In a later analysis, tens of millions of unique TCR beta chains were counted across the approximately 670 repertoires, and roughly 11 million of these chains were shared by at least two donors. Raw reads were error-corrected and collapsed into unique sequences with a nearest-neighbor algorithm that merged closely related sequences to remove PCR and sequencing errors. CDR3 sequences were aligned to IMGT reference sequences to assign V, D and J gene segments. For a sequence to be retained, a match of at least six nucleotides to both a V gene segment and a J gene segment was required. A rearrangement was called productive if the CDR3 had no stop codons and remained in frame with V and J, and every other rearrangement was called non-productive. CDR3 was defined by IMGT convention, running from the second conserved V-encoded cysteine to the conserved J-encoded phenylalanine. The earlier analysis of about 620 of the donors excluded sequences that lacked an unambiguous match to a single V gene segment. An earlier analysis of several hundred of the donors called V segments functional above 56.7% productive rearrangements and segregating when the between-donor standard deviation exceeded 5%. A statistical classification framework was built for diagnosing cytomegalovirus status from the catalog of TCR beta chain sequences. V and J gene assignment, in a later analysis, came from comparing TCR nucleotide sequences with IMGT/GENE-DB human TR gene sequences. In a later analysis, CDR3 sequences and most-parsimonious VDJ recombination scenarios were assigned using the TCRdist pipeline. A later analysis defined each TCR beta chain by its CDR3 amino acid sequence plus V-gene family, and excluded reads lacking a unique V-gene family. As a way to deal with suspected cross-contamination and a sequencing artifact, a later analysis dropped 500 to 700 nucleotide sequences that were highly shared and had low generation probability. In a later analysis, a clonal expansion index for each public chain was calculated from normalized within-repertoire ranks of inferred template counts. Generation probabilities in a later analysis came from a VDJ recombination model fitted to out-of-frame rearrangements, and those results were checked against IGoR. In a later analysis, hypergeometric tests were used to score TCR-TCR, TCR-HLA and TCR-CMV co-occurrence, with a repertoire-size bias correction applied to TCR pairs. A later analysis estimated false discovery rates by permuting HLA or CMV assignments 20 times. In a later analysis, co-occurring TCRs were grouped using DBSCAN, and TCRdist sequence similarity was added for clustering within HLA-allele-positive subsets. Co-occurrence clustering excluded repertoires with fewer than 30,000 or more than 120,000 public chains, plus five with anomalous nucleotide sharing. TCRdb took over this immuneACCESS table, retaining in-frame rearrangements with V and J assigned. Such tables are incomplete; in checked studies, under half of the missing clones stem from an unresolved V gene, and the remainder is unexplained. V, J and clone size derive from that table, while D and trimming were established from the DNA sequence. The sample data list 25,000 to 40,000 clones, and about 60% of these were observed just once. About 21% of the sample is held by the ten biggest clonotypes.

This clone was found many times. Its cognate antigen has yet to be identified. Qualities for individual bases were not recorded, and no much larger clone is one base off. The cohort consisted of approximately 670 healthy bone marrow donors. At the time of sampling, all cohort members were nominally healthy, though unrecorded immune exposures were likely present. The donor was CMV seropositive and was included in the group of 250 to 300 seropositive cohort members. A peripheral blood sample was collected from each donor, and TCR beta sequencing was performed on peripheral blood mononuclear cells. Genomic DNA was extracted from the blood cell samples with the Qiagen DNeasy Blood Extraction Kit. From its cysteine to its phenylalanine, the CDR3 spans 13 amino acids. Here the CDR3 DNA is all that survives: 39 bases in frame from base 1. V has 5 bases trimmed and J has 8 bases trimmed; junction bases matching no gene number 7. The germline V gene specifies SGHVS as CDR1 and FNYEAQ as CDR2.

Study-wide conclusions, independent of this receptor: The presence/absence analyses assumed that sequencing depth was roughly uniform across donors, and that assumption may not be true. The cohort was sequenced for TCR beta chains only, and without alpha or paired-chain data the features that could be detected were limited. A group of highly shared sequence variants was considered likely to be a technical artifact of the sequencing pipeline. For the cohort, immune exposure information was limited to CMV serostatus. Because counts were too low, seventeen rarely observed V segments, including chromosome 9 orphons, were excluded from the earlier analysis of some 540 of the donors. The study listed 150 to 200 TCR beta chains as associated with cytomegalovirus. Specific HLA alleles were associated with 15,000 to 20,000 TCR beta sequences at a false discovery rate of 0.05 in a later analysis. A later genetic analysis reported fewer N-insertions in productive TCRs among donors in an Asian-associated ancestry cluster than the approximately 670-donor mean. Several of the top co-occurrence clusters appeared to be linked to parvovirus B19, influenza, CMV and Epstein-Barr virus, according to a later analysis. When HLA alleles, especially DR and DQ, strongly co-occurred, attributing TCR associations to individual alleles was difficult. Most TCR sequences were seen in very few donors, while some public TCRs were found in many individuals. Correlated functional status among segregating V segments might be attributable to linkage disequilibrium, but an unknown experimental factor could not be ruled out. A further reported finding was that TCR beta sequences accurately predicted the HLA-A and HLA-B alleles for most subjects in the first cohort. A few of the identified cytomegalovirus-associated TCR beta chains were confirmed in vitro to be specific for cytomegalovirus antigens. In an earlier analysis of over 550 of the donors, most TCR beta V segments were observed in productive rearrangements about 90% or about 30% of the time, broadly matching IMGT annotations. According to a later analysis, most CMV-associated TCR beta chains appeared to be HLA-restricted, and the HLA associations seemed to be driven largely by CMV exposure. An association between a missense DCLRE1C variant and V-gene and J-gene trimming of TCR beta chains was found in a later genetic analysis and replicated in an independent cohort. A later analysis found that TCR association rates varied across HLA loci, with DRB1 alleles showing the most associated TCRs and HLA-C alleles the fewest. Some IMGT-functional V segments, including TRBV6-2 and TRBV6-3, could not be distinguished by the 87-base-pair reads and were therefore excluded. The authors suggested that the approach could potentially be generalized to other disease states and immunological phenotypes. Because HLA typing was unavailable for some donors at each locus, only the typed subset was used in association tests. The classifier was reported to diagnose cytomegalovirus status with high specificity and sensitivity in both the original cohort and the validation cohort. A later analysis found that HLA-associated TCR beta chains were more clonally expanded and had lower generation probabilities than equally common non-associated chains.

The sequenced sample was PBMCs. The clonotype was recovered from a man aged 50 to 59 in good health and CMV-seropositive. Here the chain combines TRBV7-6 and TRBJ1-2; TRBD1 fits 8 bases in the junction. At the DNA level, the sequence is TGTGCCAGCAGCGCCCGGACAGGGCAAGGCTACACCTTC. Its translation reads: CASSARTGQGYTF.